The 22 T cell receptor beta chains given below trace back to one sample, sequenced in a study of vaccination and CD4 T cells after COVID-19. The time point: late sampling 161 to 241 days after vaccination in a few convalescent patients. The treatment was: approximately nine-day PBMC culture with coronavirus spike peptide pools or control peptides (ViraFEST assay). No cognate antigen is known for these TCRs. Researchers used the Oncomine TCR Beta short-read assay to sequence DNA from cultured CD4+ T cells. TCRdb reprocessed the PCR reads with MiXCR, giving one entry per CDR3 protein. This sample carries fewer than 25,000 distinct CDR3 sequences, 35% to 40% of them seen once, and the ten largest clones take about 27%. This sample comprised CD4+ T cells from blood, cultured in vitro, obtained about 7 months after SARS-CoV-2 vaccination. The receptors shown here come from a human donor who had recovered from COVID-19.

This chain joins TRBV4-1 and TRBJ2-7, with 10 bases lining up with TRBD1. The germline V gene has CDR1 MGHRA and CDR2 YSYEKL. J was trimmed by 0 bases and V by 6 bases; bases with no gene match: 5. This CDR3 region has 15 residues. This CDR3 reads CASRRDRGYSYEQYF. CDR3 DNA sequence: TGCGCCAGCAGGCGGGACAGGGGTTACTCCTACGAGCAGTACTTC.

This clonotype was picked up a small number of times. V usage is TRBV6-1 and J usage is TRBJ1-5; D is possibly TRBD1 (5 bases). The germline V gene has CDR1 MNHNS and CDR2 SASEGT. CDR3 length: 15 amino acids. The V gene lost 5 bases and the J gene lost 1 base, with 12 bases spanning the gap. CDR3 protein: CASSRQQGSNQPQHF. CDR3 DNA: TGTGCCAGCAGTAGACAGCAGGGAAGCAATCAGCCCCAGCATTTT.

CDR3 amino acids: CSARSQPTDTQYF. The CDR3 DNA reads as TGCAGTGCCCGGAGTCAGCCCACAGATACGCAGTATTTT. The rearrangement joins TRBV20-1 to TRBJ2-3; D is undetermined. Trimming removed 6 bases at V and 2 bases at J, with 12 bases between. The germline gives CDR1 DFQATT, CDR2 SNEGSKA (reference sequence). The CDR3 runs 13 residues.

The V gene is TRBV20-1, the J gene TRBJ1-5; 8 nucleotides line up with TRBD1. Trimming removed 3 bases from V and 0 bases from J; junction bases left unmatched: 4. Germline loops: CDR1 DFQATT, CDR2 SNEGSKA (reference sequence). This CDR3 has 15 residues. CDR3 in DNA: TGCAGTGCTAGGGACAGGGCGGGTAGCAATCAGCCCCAGCATTTT. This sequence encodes CSARDRAGSNQPQHF.

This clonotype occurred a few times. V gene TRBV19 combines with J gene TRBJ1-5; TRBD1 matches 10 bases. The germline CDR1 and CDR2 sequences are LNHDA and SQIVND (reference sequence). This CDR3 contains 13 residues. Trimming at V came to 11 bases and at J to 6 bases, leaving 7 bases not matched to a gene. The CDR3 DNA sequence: TGTGCCGCATCCGGGACAGGGGCTCAGCCCCAGCATTTT. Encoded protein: CAASGTGAQPQHF.

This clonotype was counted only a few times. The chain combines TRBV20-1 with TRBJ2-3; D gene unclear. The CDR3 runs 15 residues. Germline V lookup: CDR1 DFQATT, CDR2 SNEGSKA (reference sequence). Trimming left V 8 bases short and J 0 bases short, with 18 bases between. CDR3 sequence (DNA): TGCAGTTCCAGTGGGCCAATCGAGAGCACAGATACGCAGTATTTT. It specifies CSSSGPIESTDTQYF.

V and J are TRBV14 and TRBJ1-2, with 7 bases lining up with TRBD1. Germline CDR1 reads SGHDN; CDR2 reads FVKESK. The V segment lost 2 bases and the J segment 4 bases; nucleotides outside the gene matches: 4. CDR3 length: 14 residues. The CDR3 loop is CASSQFQGGYGYTF. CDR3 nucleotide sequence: TGTGCCAGCAGCCAATTCCAGGGGGGCTATGGCTACACCTTC.

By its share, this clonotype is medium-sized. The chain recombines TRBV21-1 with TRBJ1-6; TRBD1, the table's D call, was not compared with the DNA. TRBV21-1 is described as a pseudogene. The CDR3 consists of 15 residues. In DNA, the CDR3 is TGTGCCAGCACCATACCTCTAGGGGCCAGTTCACCCCTCCACTTT. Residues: CASTIPLGASSPLHF.

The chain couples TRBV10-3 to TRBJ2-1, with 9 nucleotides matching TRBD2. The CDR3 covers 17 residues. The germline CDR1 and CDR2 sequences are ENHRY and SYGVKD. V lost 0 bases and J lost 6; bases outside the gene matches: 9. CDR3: CAISESFASGVSNEQFF. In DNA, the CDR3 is TGTGCCATCAGTGAGTCGTTCGCTAGCGGGGTCAGCAATGAGCAGTTCTTC.

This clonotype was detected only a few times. The CDR3 spells CASSPLAVLETQYF. The CDR3 coding sequence is TGTGCCAGCAGTCCACTAGCGGTTCTCGAGACCCAGTACTTC. The chain links TRBV6-2 or TRBV6-3 to TRBJ2-5, with 8 bases fitting TRBD2. This CDR3 is 14 amino acids long. Germline lookup yields CDR1 MNHEY and CDR2 SVGEGT. V shed 5 bases, J shed 5 bases, and the junction held 7 bases outside the gene matches.

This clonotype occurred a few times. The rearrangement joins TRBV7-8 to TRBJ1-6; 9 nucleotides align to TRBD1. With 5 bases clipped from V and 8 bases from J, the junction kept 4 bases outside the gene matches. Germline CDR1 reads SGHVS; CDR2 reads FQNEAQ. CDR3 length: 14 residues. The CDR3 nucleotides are TGTGCCAGCAGCCCCGGGACAGGGCATTCACCCCTCCACTTT. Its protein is CASSPGTGHSPLHF.

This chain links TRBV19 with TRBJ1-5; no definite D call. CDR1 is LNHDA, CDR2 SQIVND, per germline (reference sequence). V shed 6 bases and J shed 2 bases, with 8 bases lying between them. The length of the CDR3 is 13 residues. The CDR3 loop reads CASRTQRNQPQHF. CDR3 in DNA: TGTGCCAGTAGAACACAGCGCAATCAGCCCCAGCATTTT.

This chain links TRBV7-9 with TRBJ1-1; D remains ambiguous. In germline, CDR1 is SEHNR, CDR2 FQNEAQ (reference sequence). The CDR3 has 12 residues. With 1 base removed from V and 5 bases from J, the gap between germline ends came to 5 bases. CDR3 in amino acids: CASSLETTEAFF. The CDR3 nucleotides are TGTGCCAGCAGCTTAGAAACGACTGAAGCTTTCTTT.

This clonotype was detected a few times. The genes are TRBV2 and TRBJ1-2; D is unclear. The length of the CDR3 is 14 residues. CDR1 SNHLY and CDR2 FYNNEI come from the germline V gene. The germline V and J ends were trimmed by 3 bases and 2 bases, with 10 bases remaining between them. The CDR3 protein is CASSERWGNYGYTF. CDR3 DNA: TGTGCCAGCAGTGAGCGCTGGGGAAACTATGGCTACACCTTC. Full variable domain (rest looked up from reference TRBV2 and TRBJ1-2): EPEVTQTPSHQVTQMGQEVILRCVPISNHLYFYWYRQILGQKVEFLVSFYNNEISEKSEIFDDQFSVERPDGSNFTLKIRSTKLEDSAMYFCASSERWGNYGYTFGSGTRLTVV.

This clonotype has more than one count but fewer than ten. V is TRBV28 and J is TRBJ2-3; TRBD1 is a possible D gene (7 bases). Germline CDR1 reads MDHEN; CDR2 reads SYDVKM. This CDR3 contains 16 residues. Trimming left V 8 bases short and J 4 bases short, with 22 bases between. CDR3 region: CASPPSRVRGADTQYF. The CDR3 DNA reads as TGTGCCAGCCCCCCGTCCCGGGTCAGGGGGGCAGATACGCAGTATTTT.

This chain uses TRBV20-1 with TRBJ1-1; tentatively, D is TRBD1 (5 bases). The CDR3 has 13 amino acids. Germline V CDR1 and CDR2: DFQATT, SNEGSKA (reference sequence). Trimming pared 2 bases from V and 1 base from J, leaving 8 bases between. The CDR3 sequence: CSARPTGNTEAFF. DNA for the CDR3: TGCAGTGCTAGACCTACAGGGAACACTGAAGCTTTCTTT.

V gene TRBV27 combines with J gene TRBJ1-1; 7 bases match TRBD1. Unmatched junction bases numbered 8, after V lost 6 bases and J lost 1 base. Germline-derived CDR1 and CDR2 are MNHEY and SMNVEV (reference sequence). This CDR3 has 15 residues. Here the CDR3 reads CASRIRQGTNTEAFF. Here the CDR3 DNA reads TGTGCCAGCAGGATAAGACAGGGAACGAACACTGAAGCTTTCTTT.

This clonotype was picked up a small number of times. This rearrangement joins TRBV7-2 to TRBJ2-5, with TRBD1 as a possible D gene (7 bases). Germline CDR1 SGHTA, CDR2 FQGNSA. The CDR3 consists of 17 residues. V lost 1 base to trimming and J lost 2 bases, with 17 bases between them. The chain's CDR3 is CASSLGQGGVEQETQYF. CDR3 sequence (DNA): TGTGCCAGCAGCTTAGGGCAGGGGGGAGTAGAACAAGAGACCCAGTACTTC.

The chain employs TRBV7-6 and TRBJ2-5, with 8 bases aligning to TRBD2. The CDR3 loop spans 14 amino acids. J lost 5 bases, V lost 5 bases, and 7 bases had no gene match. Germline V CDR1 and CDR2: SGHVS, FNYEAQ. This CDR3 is CASSRSGGVETQYF. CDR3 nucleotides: TGTGCCAGCAGCCGAAGCGGGGGTGTGGAGACCCAGTACTTC.

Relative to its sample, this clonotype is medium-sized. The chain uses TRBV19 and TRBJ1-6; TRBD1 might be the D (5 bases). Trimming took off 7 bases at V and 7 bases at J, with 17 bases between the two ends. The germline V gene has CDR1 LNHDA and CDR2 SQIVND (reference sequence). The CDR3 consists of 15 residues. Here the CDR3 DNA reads TGTGCCAGTAAACTCTCCAGGGCAAGGAATTCACCCCTCCACTTT. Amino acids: CASKLSRARNSPLHF.

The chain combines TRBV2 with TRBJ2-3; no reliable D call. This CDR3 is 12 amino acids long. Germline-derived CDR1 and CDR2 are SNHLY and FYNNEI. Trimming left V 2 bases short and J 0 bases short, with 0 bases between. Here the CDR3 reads CASSESTDTQYF. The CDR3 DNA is TGTGCCAGCAGTGAAAGCACAGATACGCAGTATTTT.

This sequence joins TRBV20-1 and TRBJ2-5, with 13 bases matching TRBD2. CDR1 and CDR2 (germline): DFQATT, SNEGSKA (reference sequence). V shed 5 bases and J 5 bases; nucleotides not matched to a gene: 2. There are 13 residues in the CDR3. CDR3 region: CSAGTSGAETQYF. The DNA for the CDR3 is TGCAGTGCTGGGACTAGCGGGGCTGAGACCCAGTACTTC.